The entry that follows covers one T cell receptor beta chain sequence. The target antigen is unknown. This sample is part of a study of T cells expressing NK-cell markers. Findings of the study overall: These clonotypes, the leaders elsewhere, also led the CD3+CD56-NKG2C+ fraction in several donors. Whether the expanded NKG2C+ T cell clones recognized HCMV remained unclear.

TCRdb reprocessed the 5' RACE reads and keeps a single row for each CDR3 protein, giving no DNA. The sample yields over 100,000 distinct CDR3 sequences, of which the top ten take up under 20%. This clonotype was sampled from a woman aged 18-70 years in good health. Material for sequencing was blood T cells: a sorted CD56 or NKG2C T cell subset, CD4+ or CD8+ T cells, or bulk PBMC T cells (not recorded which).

This CDR3 reads CASSRGLGSPLHF. The chain joins TRBV7-3 to TRBJ1-6. CDR3 size: 13 residues. CDR1 SGHTA and CDR2 FQGTGA come from the germline V gene.